These T cell receptor beta chains were read from a single sample in a study of T cell responses to AZD1222 COVID-19 vaccine. Libraries were prepared by immunoSEQ multiplex PCR; TCRdb keeps only in-frame clonotypes and omits some of them. The data contain about 270,000 clones, 90% to 95% of them singletons. The sequencing used peripheral blood, collected 28 days after the second AZD1222 dose. Receptors were obtained from an adult who received the AZD1222 COVID-19 vaccine. Each CDR3 is given with its conserved first and last residue. A D gene is named only where the DNA matches it firmly. Clone size, where shown, is once, few, many, or a class for clones that have expanded.

j_call v_call clone_size d_call cdr3_nt cdr3_aa
TRBJ1-1 TRBV7-9 NA NA TGTGCCAGCAGCTTGGATCCCAGGGGTTTTCGGGAAGCTTTCTTT CASSLDPRGFREAFF
TRBJ2-1 TRBV2 NA TRBD2 TGTGCCAGCAGTCAGACTAGCGGGGGATACAATGAGCAGTTCTTC CASSQTSGGYNEQFF
TRBJ2-1 TRBV9 NA TRBD2 TGTGCCAGCAGCTTACTAGCGGGAGGGGGGCAGTTCTTC CASSLLAGGGQFF
TRBJ2-2 TRBV29-1 NA NA TGCAGCGTTTCCCCTACTACAGGGTTGCGTGTCGGGGAGCTGTTTTTT CSVSPTTGLRVGELFF
TRBJ2-7 TRBV28 NA TRBD1 TGTGCCAGCAGTTCATACGGCCGGGACAGGACTATGGGAGAGCAGTACTTC CASSSYGRDRTMGEQYF
TRBJ2-1 TRBV15 NA NA TGTGCCACCAGCAGAGATGCAGGAACCAGTGAGCAGTTCTTC CATSRDAGTSEQFF
TRBJ1-6 TRBV5-5 NA NA TGTGCCAGCAGCTCCAAACCGCCGTTCACCCTCCACTTT CASSSKPPFTLHF
TRBJ2-1 TRBV3-1/TRBV3-2 few TRBD1 TGTGCCAGCAGCACCAACTTCGGGACAGGGGGCGCGGGGGAGCAGTTCTTC CASSTNFGTGGAGEQFF
TRBJ2-5 TRBV3-1/TRBV3-2 NA NA TGTGCCAGCAGCCCGATTGGGGAGACCCAGTACTTC CASSPIGETQYF
TRBJ2-3 TRBV6-5 NA TRBD2 TGTGCCGCCGCGACTAGCGCCACCACAGATACGCAGTATTTT CAAATSATTDTQYF
TRBJ2-3 TRBV2 NA TRBD2 TGTGCCAGCACTTTTCTTAGACTAGCGGGCGTATCTTATACGCAGTATTTT CASTFLRLAGVSYTQYF
TRBJ1-1 TRBV18 NA NA TGTGCCAGCTCACTGGGGGGGATGGCGAACACTGAAGCTTTCTTT CASSLGGMANTEAFF
TRBJ2-2 TRBV27 NA NA TGTGCCAGCAGTTTTCAGGGGCGCACCGGGGAGCTGTTTTTT CASSFQGRTGELFF
TRBJ2-2 TRBV10-1 NA NA TGCGCCAGCATGGAAGCCGGGGAGCTGTTTTTT CASMEAGELFF
TRBJ2-1 TRBV27 NA NA TGTGCCAGCAGTTTGGTGAGCTACAATGAGCAGTTCTTC CASSLVSYNEQFF
TRBJ2-7 TRBV27 NA TRBD1 TGTGCCAGCAGTAAGGGACAGGGGAATTACGAGCAGTACTTC CASSKGQGNYEQYF
TRBJ1-2 TRBV12-3/TRBV12-4 NA NA TGTGCCAGCAGGATAGGGGGAGAATGGGGCTACACCTTC CASRIGGEWGYTF
TRBJ1-6 TRBV18 NA NA TGTGCCAGCTCACCAAGGGTGGCGGGGGCCTATAATTCACCCCTCCACTTT CASSPRVAGAYNSPLHF
TRBJ2-7 TRBV27 NA TRBD1 TGTGCCAGCAAGGGGGGGACAGGGGCGAGGGAGCAGTACTTC CASKGGTGAREQYF
TRBJ2-2 TRBV5-8 NA TRBD1 TGTGCCAGCAGCCCCGGACAGGGGAGAGCCGGGGAGCTGTTTTTT CASSPGQGRAGELFF
TRBJ2-7 TRBV11-2 NA NA TGTGCCAGCAGCTCCGCTGGTGGGTTCTACGAGCAGTACTTC CASSSAGGFYEQYF
TRBJ2-1 TRBV14 NA TRBD2 TGTGCCAGCAGTCAACATCGACCTAGCGGGAGATACAATGAGCAGTTCTTC CASSQHRPSGRYNEQFF
TRBJ2-1 TRBV4-1 NA NA TGCGCCAGCAGCCACCCGGACACCTCCTCCTACAATGAGCAGTTCTTC CASSHPDTSSYNEQFF
TRBJ1-6 TRBV28 NA TRBD1 TGTGCCACGAGGACAGGGGGATCACCCCTCCACTTT CATRTGGSPLHF
TRBJ2-5 TRBV3-1/TRBV3-2 NA NA TGTGCCAGCAGCCCGGACAGCGAAGAGACCCAGTACTTC CASSPDSEETQYF
TRBJ1-1 TRBV7-9 once NA TGTGCCAGCAGTCAAACCTCAGGATCCGAAGCTTTCTTT CASSQTSGSEAFF
TRBJ1-4 TRBV5-1 NA NA TGCGCCAGCAGCTACAGGGCCCTTAATGAAAAACTGTTTTTT CASSYRALNEKLFF
TRBJ1-2 TRBV12-3/TRBV12-4 NA NA TGTGCCAGCAGTGAGGGGGGAGGCCATGGCTACACCTTC CASSEGGGHGYTF
TRBJ2-1 TRBV9 NA NA TGTGCCAGCAGCGCTCCGGGACACAACTACAATGAGCAGTTCTTC CASSAPGHNYNEQFF
TRBJ1-1 TRBV5-6 NA NA TGTGCCAGCAGCTTGGGGGACACCTCCTGGAAAGCTTTCTTT CASSLGDTSWKAFF
TRBJ2-1 TRBV9 NA TRBD2 TGTGCCAGCAGCCCCAGGGGTAGGAGCGGGGGGTTCGATGAGCAGTTCTTC CASSPRGRSGGFDEQFF
TRBJ2-5 TRBV28 NA NA TGTGCCAGCAGTCAGGGGTTTGCGGAGACCCAGTACTTC CASSQGFAETQYF
TRBJ2-7 TRBV3-1/TRBV3-2 NA TRBD1 TGTGCCAGCAGCCAAGGACCGGGACAGACCTACGAGCAGTACTTC CASSQGPGQTYEQYF
TRBJ2-2 TRBV5-1 NA NA TGCGCCAGCAGCCTTTACATGGACACCGGGGAGCTGTTTTTT CASSLYMDTGELFF
TRBJ1-2 TRBV28 NA TRBD1 TGTGCCAGCAGTTCCGTGGACAGGGAAAGGTATGGCTACACCTTC CASSSVDRERYGYTF
TRBJ2-1 TRBV5-4 NA TRBD1 TGTGCCAGCAGCTTGGAATGGCAGGGGGCCGGAGGTGAGCAGTTCTTC CASSLEWQGAGGEQFF
TRBJ2-3 TRBV2 NA NA TGTGCCAGCAGTCCTTTTACAGATACGCAGTATTTT CASSPFTDTQYF
TRBJ2-7 TRBV7-6 NA TRBD1 TGTGCCAGCAGCTTAGGGCAGGGGGTAAGGTCCTACGAGCAGTACTTC CASSLGQGVRSYEQYF
TRBJ2-7 TRBV5-1 NA TRBD2 TGCGCCAGCAGCCCAGATGGCAGGGAGGGGTCTTACGAGCAGTACTTC CASSPDGREGSYEQYF
TRBJ2-7 TRBV19 NA TRBD1 TGTGCCAGTAGCGCCGACAGGGGAAGGTTATACGAGCAGTACTTC CASSADRGRLYEQYF
TRBJ2-1 TRBV7-3 NA NA TGTGCCAGCAGCTTAGAGCCTAACACCTACAATGAGCAGTTCTTC CASSLEPNTYNEQFF
TRBJ1-2 TRBV9 once TRBD1 TGTGCCAGCAGCGCCGGGACAGGGAAGAACTATGGCTACACCTTC CASSAGTGKNYGYTF
TRBJ1-6 TRBV19 NA NA TGTGCCAGTAGTATGGGGCAGGTTCACTCACCCCTCCACTTT CASSMGQVHSPLHF
TRBJ2-1 TRBV10-1 once TRBD2 TGCGCCAGCAGTTATCTAGCGGGAGCCAATGAGCAGTTCTTC CASSYLAGANEQFF
TRBJ1-1 TRBV18 NA TRBD1 TGTGCCAGCTCACCAAACCGGGACAGGGGAAACACTGAAGCTTTCTTT CASSPNRDRGNTEAFF
TRBJ2-7 TRBV21-1 NA NA TGTGCCAGCGGACCGGGACAGGGGGCCACATACGAGCAGTACTTC CASGPGQGATYEQYF
TRBJ2-3 TRBV5-1 NA NA TGCGCCAGCAGCCAGGGCAACACAGATACGCAGTATTTT CASSQGNTDTQYF
TRBJ1-1 TRBV19 NA NA TGTGCCAGTGTCCATCGGGGTTCCACTGAAGCTTTCTTT CASVHRGSTEAFF
TRBJ2-1 TRBV20-1 NA NA TGCAGTGCGGGACTGCGAGGGGAGCAGTTCTTC CSAGLRGEQFF
TRBJ2-1 TRBV18 once NA TGTGCCAGCTCACCATCCGTAGTCGGAAACAATGAGCAGTTCTTC CASSPSVVGNNEQFF
TRBJ2-7 TRBV6-5 NA TRBD1 TGTGCCAGCAGTTACTCCGGGACAGCAGACTACGAGCAGTACTTC CASSYSGTADYEQYF
TRBJ2-7 TRBV4-3 NA NA TGCGCCAGCAGCCAAGATGACGGGATATTCTACGAGCAGTACTTC CASSQDDGIFYEQYF
TRBJ2-7 TRBV3-1/TRBV3-2 NA NA TGTGCCAGCAGCCAAGGTTGGTACGAGCAGTACTTC CASSQGWYEQYF
TRBJ1-3 TRBV5-1 NA TRBD1 TGCGCCAGCAGCGGAGACCCCTTTAAGGGGGCACTTGGAAACACCATATATTTT CASSGDPFKGALGNTIYF
TRBJ2-2 TRBV3-1/TRBV3-2 NA NA TGTGCCAGCAGGGTGTCCGGGGAGCTGTTTTTT CASRVSGELFF
TRBJ1-1 TRBV6-1 NA NA TGTGCCAGCAGTGTAAGGGGGTTAGACACTGAAGCTTTCTTT CASSVRGLDTEAFF
TRBJ2-1 TRBV7-3 NA NA TGTGCCAGCAGCTTACAAGCGGGCGAGTACAATGAGCAGTTCTTC CASSLQAGEYNEQFF
TRBJ2-2 TRBV18 NA NA TGTGCCAGCTCACCTGGACTAAACACCGGGGAGCTGTTTTTT CASSPGLNTGELFF
TRBJ1-5 TRBV2 NA NA TGTGCCAGCAGTGCGTCAGGGAATCAGCCCCAGCATTTT CASSASGNQPQHF
TRBJ2-1 TRBV19 few NA TGTGCCAGTAGTATAATTGCCAATGAGCAGTTCTTC CASSIIANEQFF